This TCR beta chain came from a study of blood T cell repertoires in COVID-19. The CDR3 is 15 residues long. Method: immunoSEQ multiplex PCR; TCRdb's copy keeps in-frame clones and lacks some. The data hold 150,000 to 180,000 clones, with about 85% observed a single time. The chain has TRBV21-1 and TRBJ1-6; no check of the table's D call, TRBD1, against the DNA was made. TRBV21-1 is labeled a pseudogene. Sequenced material: peripheral blood. This clonotype was sampled from a man between 60 and 70 years old with COVID-19, enrolled during active disease. The CDR3 here is CASSGGTGDNSPLHF. CDR3 nucleotide sequence: TGTGCCAGCAGCGGTGGAACAGGGGACAATTCACCCCTCCACTTT.